Included here is one T cell receptor (beta chain) sequence, with context. The antigen remains undetermined. The record originates from a study of cytomegalovirus exposure and HLA in healthy donors. Overall study results and limits: TRBV6-2, TRBV6-3 and some other V segments were unresolvable in 87-base-pair reads. A missense DCLRE1C variant was associated with V- and J-gene trimming of TCR beta chains in a later analysis, and an independent cohort replicated the association.

Both 60 Vbeta primers and 13 Jbeta primers went into the PCR. Authors' data handling: Tens of millions of unique TCR beta chains, some 9.9 million shared, were counted in a later analysis. The protocol was immunoSEQ multiplex PCR, while the TCRdb copy is restricted to in-frame clones and leaves out a portion. V and J calls and clone size are as listed in that table; D and trimming were resolved from the DNA. Of approximately 90,000 clones in the sample, roughly 80% were seen once. The CDR3 is 12 residues long. Germline CDR1 MDHEN, CDR2 SYDVKM. The V segment lost 10 bases and the J segment 5 bases; nucleotides outside the gene matches: 6. Though probably carrying unrecorded immune exposures, donors were nominally healthy at sampling.

This TCR was recovered from a male donor in good health and CMV-seronegative. This chain connects TRBV28 to TRBJ1-1, with 8 bases that match TRBD1. The sample taken for sequencing was PBMCs. DNA of the CDR3: TGTGCCACTCACAGGGGGGAAACTGAAGCTTTCTTT. Protein: CATHRGETEAFF.